The T cell receptor beta chain described here comes from a study of blood T cells in healthy people across ages. Primed by a sample-barcoded 5' primer and a J-beta primer mix, a second PCR proceeded for 7 to 11 cycles. Every sample gave at least 2.5 million paired-end reads containing CDR3. MiXCR was run by TCRdb on the 5' RACE reads, yielding one entry per CDR3 protein. Altogether 1.5 million to 2 million distinct CDR3 sequences are present, about 50% being singletons, with the ten largest covering approximately 2.1%. V lost 1 base, J lost 5 bases, and 11 bases lay in between. The CDR3 runs 14 residues. CDR1 and CDR2 (germline): MGHRA, YSYEKL.

The V call is TRBV4-1, the J call TRBJ2-5; D may be TRBD1 or TRBD2 (5 bases each). The receptor was isolated from a woman aged 40 to 50 in good health. Sequencing input: blood. CDR3 amino acids: CASSQGDRPETQYF. In nucleotides, the CDR3 is TGCGCCAGCAGCCAAGGGGACCGTCCGGAGACCCAGTACTTC.